This is a list of T cell receptor beta chains from one sample in a study of tumor and adjacent non-tumor tissue in lung cancer. Via MiXCR, TCRdb re-called the multiplex PCR reads, giving one row per CDR3 protein. This sample has around 80,000 distinct CDR3 sequences, with approximately 80% found just once. Material: distant non-tumor lung tissue. Source of these receptors: a man in his fifties or sixties with non-small cell lung cancer. The CDR3 runs from the conserved cysteine through the conserved F or W. The D gene is left open where the match is weak. Some rows mark clone size as missing; the rest say once, few, many or name a class of expanded clone.

V	size	J	D	CDR3	DNA
TRBV11-3	.	TRBJ2-1	TRBD2	CSSILDRLAGVDNEQFF	TGTTCCAGCATCTTAGATCGACTAGCGGGAGTAGATAATGAGCAGTTCTTC
TRBV5-4	.	TRBJ1-1	.	CASSLDGSVRYTEAFF	TGTGCCAGCAGCTTGGATGGATCAGTCAGATACACTGAAGCTTTCTTT
TRBV20-1	.	TRBJ1-3	.	CSVMVIDTIYF	TGCAGTGTCATGGTTATTGACACCATATATTTT
TRBV5-1	.	TRBJ2-1	TRBD1	CASSRIGGPYNEQFF	TGTGCCAGCAGCCGCATAGGGGGCCCCTACAATGAGCAGTTCTTC
TRBV11-2	.	TRBJ1-6	.	CASSFQGCNSPLHF	TGTGCCAGCAGCTTTCAGGGTTGTAATTCACCCCTCCACTTT
TRBV11-1	.	TRBJ2-7	TRBD1	CVSSLGDRNLREQYF	TGTGTCAGCAGCTTAGGGGACAGGAACCTACGCGAGCAGTATTTC
TRBV5-4	.	TRBJ1-1	.	CANSAGRQARGDTEAFF	TGTGCCAACAGCGCCGGTCGACAGGCACGAGGCGACACCGAAGCTTTCTTT
TRBV10-1	large	TRBJ2-7	TRBD1	CASRGQGAYEQYF	TGCGCCAGCAGGGGACAGGGGGCATACGAGCAGTACTTC
TRBV4-2	.	TRBJ2-5	.	CASSHIAGRQETQYF	TGTGCCAGCAGCCATATTGCGGGTCGACAAGAGACCCAGTACTTC
TRBV11-3	few	TRBJ2-5	.	CASSFTGEETHYF	TGTGCCAGTAGCTTTACCGGGGAAGAGACACATTACTTC
TRBV20-1	.	TRBJ2-1	TRBD1	CSTMPDRVINEQFF	TGCAGTACCATGCCCGACAGGGTCATCAATGAGCAGTTCTTT
TRBV6-6	.	TRBJ2-1	.	CFSSWGGGAYNEQLF	.
TRBV6-2/TRBV6-3	.	TRBJ2-1	.	CASTDRTAQNGQFF	TGTGCCAGCACCGACCGGACAGCCCAGAATGGGCAGTTCTTC
TRBV20-1	.	TRBJ2-7	TRBD2	CSAWTSGSFELYF	TGCAGTGCTTGGACTAGTGGGAGCTTCGAGCTGTACTTC
TRBV11-2	.	TRBJ1-6	.	CASSTGGQGPPLHF	TGTGCCAGCAGCACGGGGGGGCAGGGACCACCCCTCCACTTT
TRBV24-1	once	TRBJ2-4	.	CAISDSNIQYF	TGTGCCATCAGTGATTCAAACATTCAGTACTTC